These 5 T cell receptor gamma chains were sequenced from one sample in a study of Vδ1+ human thymocytes. These receptors' antigens are unknown. RNA was extracted from the cells and then reverse transcribed. Pooled V-gene forward primers with one constant-region reverse primer generated the CDR3 amplicons by multiplex PCR. TCRdb reprocessed the multiplex PCR reads through CATT. This table has about 36,000 gamma-chain clones, 20% to 25% appearing once. Study-wide results and caveats: Thymic TRG and TRD repertoires appeared highly polyclonal, with Gaussian CDR3 length distributions.

Sequences were obtained from Vdelta1+ gamma-delta thymocytes from the thymus. The subset here: FACS-sorted CD3+ TCRalphabeta- TCRVdelta1+ TCRVdelta2- thymocytes. These receptors all stem from a girl younger than two who had congenital heart surgery.

This chain uses TRGV3 with TRGJ1 or TRGJ2. The J segment lost 7 bases and the V segment lost 0 bases, leaving 9 bases of the junction unmatched. CDR3 length equals 14 residues. CDR1 VTNTFY and CDR2 YDVSTARD come from the germline V gene (reference sequence). CDR3 region: CATWDRRRSYKKLF. CDR3 bases: TGTGCCACCTGGGACAGGCGTCGGAGCTATAAGAAACTCTTT.

This clone came up a few times. The chain recombines TRGV9 with TRGJP2. The V segment lost 1 base and the J segment 3 bases; nucleotides outside the gene matches: 8. This CDR3 is built from 16 residues. Germline CDR1 and CDR2: GITISATS and ISYDGTV (reference sequence). The CDR3 bases are TGTGCCTTGTGGGAGGTACCCAGGGGTAGTGATTGGATCAAGACGTTT. It is translated as CALWEVPRGSDWIKTF.

The rearrangement joins TRGV2 to TRGJ1 or TRGJ2. The V and J ends lost 0 bases and 12 bases, in that order; junction bases with no gene match: 8. The CDR3 consists of 12 residues. CDR1 is EGSNGY, CDR2 YDSYNSKV, per germline. The CDR3 nucleotides read TGTGCCACCTGGGACGGGATGGGCGGGAAACTCTTT. This translates into CATWDGMGGKLF.

The rearrangement uses TRGV3 and TRGJP2. CDR3 length: 15 amino acids. Trimming cost V 2 bases and J 0 bases; bases outside gene matches: 3. In germline, CDR1 is VTNTFY, CDR2 YDVSTARD (reference sequence). In DNA form, the CDR3 reads TGTGCCACCTGGGACACGGATAGTAGTGATTGGATCAAGACGTTT. Encoded protein: CATWDTDSSDWIKTF.

This chain joins TRGV9 and TRGJP. The CDR3 totals 16 residues. CDR1 and CDR2 (germline): GITISATS, ISYDGTV (reference sequence). V dropped 5 bases and J dropped 6; count of bases not matched to a gene: 7. The CDR3 protein is CALWGHRELGKKIKVF. CDR3 nucleotide sequence: TGTGCCTTGTGGGGCCACCGAGAGTTGGGCAAAAAAATCAAGGTATTT.